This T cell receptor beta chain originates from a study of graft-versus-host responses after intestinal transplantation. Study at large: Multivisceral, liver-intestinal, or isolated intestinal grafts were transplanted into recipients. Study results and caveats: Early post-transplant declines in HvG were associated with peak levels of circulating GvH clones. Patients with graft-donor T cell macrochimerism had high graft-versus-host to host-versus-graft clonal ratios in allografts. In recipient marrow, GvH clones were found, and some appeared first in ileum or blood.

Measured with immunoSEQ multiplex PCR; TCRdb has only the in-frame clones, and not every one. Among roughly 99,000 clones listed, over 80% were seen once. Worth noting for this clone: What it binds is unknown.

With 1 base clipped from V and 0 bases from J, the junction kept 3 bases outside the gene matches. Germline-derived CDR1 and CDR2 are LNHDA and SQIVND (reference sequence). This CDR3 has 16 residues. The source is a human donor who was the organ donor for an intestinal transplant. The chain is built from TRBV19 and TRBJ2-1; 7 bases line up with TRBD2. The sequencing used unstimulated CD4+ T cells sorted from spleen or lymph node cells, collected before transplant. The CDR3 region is CASSIGPGGSYNEQFF. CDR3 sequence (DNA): TGTGCCAGTAGTATAGGTCCGGGAGGCTCCTACAATGAGCAGTTCTTC.